The source of this TCR beta chain is a study of T cell repertoires in cytomegalovirus infection. Notes on the study in general: Based on cumulative public TCR beta family frequency, carriers of CMV plus the relevant HLA were identified. What dominated the ex vivo response were HLA-C-restricted CMV-specific TCR beta clonotypes.

MiXCR, applied by TCRdb to the reads, yields one record per CDR3 protein. Counted here are approximately 83,000 distinct CDR3 sequences, 24% occurring once; the ten biggest clones make up roughly 50%. Trimming cost V 0 bases and J 4 bases; bases outside gene matches: 4. CDR3 length: 14 residues. Germline CDR1 reads SGHKS; CDR2 reads YYEKEE (reference sequence). Regarding this clonotype: Its matching antigen is unknown.

This TCR derives from a human donor in good health (CMV status not recorded). Some clones in this sample may be carry-over from other donors' samples. The rearrangement joins TRBV5-5 to TRBJ2-7, with 7 bases fitting TRBD1. The starting material was CD8+ T cells from cultured PBMCs, obtained from culture after CMV antigen stimulation. CDR3: CASSLGGGTYEQYF. CDR3 DNA sequence: TGTGCCAGCAGCTTGGGAGGGGGCACTTACGAGCAGTACTTC.